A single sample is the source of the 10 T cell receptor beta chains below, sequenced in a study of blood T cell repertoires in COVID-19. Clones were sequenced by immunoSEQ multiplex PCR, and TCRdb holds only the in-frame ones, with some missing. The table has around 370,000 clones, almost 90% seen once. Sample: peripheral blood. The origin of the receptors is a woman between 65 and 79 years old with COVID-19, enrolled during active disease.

CDR3 amino acids: CASSPDRGTDTQYF. In DNA, the CDR3 is TGTGCCAGCAGCCCGGACAGGGGGACAGATACGCAGTATTTT. The chain uses TRBV5-4 and TRBJ2-3, with 10 nucleotides matching TRBD1. This CDR3 comprises 14 residues. Trimming took 4 bases from V and 3 from J; bases not matched to a gene: 2. Germline V gene lookup returns CDR1 SGHNT and CDR2 YYREEE (reference sequence).

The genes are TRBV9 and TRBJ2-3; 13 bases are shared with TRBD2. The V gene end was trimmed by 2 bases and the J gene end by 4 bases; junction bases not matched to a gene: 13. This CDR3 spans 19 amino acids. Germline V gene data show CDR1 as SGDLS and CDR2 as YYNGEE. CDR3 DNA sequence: TGTGCCAGCAGCGTCCTCACCGGACTAGCGGGGGACAAGGCAGATACGCAGTATTTT. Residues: CASSVLTGLAGDKADTQYF.

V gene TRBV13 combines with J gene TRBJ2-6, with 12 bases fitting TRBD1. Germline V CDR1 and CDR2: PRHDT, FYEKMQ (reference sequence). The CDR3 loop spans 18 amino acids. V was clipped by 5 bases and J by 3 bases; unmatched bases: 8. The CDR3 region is CASSASGQGAFGANVLTF. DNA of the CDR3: TGTGCCAGCAGCGCCTCGGGACAGGGGGCTTTTGGGGCCAACGTCCTGACTTTC.

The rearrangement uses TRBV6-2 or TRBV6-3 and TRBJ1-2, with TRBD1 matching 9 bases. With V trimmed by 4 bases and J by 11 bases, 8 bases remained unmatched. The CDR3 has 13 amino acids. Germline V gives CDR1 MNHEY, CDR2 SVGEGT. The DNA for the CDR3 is TGTGCCAGCAGTTTCTTTACCGGGACAGGGTACACCTTC. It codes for CASSFFTGTGYTF.

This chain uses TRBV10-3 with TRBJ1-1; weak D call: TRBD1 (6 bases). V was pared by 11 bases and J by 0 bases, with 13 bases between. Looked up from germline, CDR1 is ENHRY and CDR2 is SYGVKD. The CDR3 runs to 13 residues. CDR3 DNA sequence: TGTGCCGGGTCACAGGGTATGAACACTGAAGCTTTCTTT. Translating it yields CAGSQGMNTEAFF.

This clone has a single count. The chain's CDR3 is CASSKSPQGQANYGYTF. The CDR3 DNA is TGTGCCAGCAGCAAAAGCCCACAGGGCCAAGCTAACTATGGCTACACCTTC. The genes are TRBV21-1 and TRBJ1-2; the table gives TRBD1 as D, unverified against the DNA. TRBV21-1 is assigned pseudogene status. This CDR3 has 17 residues.

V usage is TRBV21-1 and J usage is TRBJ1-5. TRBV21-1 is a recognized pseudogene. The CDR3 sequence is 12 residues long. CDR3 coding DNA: TGTGCCAGCAGCAAACTAGAAGCGACCCAGCATTTT. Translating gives CASSKLEATQHF.

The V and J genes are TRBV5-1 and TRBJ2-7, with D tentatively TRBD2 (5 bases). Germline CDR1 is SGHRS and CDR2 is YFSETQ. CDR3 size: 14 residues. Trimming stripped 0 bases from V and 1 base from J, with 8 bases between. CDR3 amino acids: CASSLETGSYEQYF. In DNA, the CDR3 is TGCGCCAGCAGCTTGGAGACGGGGTCCTACGAGCAGTACTTC. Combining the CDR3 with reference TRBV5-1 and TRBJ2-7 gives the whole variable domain KAGVTQTPRYLIKTRGQQVTLSCSPISGHRSVSWYQQTPGQGLQFLFEYFSETQRNKGNFPGRFSGRQFSNSRSEMNVSTLELGDSALYLCASSLETGSYEQYFGPGTRLTVT.

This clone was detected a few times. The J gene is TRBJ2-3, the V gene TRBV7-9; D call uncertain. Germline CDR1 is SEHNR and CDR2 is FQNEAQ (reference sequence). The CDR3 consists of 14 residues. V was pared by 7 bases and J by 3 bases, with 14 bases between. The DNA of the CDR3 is TGTGCCAGCACTTCGTCCGCGAGGACAGATACGCAGTATTTT. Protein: CASTSSARTDTQYF.

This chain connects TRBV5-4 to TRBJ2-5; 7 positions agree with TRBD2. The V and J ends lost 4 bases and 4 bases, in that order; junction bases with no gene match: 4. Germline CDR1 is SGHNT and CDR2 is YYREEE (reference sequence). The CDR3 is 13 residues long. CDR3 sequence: CASSLRGGETQYF. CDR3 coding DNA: TGTGCCAGCAGCCTTCGCGGGGGAGAGACCCAGTACTTC.